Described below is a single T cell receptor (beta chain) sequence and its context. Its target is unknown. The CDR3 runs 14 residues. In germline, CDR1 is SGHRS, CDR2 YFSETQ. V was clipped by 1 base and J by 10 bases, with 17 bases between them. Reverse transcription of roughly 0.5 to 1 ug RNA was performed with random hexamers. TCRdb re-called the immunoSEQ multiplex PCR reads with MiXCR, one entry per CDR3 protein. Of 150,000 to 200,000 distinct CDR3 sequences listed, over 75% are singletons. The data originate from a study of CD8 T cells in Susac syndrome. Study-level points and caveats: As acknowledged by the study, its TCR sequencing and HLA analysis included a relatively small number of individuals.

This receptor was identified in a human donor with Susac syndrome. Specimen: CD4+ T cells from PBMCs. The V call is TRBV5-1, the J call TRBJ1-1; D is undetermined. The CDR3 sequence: CASSLFQSTEGAFF. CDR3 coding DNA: TGCGCCAGCAGCTTGTTCCAGTCCACCGAGGGAGCTTTCTTT. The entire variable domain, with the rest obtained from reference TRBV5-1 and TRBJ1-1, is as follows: KAGVTQTPRYLIKTRGQQVTLSCSPISGHRSVSWYQQTPGQGLQFLFEYFSETQRNKGNFPGRFSGRQFSNSRSEMNVSTLELGDSALYLCASSLFQSTEGAFFGQGTRLTVV.